This is a list of T cell receptor beta chains from one sample in a study of T cells in Graves' hyperthyroidism and ophthalmopathy. TCRdb ran MiXCR on the multiplex PCR reads and lists one entry per CDR3 protein. Of tens of thousands of distinct CDR3 sequences in the sample, around 52% are singletons; the top ten hold under 30%. Sequences were obtained from blood. Source of these receptors: a woman aged 40 to 50 with Graves' ophthalmopathy. Both conserved end residues are part of each CDR3. Fields, in order: J gene, D gene, V gene, clone size, CDR3 DNA, CDR3 protein. A D gene is named only where the DNA matches it firmly. Clone size appears in some rows only: once, few, many, or a class for an expanded clone.

J gene: TRBJ2-6
D gene: -
V gene: TRBV29-1
clone size: -
CDR3 DNA: TGCAGCGTTAGGAACAGGGCCAACGTCCTGACTTTC
CDR3 protein: CSVRNRANVLTF

J gene: TRBJ2-3
D gene: TRBD2
V gene: TRBV5-1
clone size: many
CDR3 DNA: TGCGCCAGCAGCTTAAGCGGGACTAGCACAGATACGCAGTATTTT
CDR3 protein: CASSLSGTSTDTQYF

J gene: TRBJ2-1
D gene: -
V gene: TRBV14
clone size: -
CDR3 DNA: TGTGCCAGCAGCCAAGACGATAACAGGGTGGAGTACAATGAGCAGCTCTTC
CDR3 protein: CASSQDDNRVEYNEQLF

J gene: TRBJ2-7
D gene: -
V gene: TRBV5-1
clone size: many
CDR3 DNA: TGCGCCAGCAGCTTGTCCACATCCTACGAGCAGTACTTC
CDR3 protein: CASSLSTSYEQYF

J gene: TRBJ2-3
D gene: -
V gene: TRBV2
clone size: -
CDR3 DNA: TGTGCCAGCAGCTACAGGGACTTTCGCACAGATACGCAGTATTTT
CDR3 protein: CASSYRDFRTDTQYF

J gene: TRBJ2-1
D gene: TRBD1
V gene: TRBV6-1
clone size: -
CDR3 DNA: TGTGCCGCACAGGGGGCCGGGGGAACTACCTACAATGAGCAGTTCTTC
CDR3 protein: CAAQGAGGTTYNEQFF

J gene: TRBJ2-3
D gene: -
V gene: TRBV5-1
clone size: -
CDR3 DNA: TGCGCCAGCAGCGATGACAGAAGCACAGATACGCAGTATTTT
CDR3 protein: CASSDDRSTDTQYF

J gene: TRBJ2-7
D gene: TRBD2
V gene: TRBV20-1
clone size: -
CDR3 DNA: TGCAGTGCTATTGGGACTAGCACGTACGAGCAGTACTTC
CDR3 protein: CSAIGTSTYEQYF

J gene: TRBJ1-4
D gene: -
V gene: TRBV29-1
clone size: medium-sized
CDR3 DNA: TGCAGCGTTGCTAAGGGCCGGAATGAAAAACTGTTTTTT
CDR3 protein: CSVAKGRNEKLFF

J gene: TRBJ2-2
D gene: TRBD2
V gene: TRBV9
clone size: -
CDR3 DNA: TGTGCCAGCAGCGCACCGGGACTAGGGGAGCTGTTTTTT
CDR3 protein: CASSAPGLGELFF

J gene: TRBJ2-3
D gene: TRBD2
V gene: TRBV6-4
clone size: many
CDR3 DNA: TGTGCCAGCAGTGACTCGACTAGCGGGGGGCCAGATACGCAGTATTTT
CDR3 protein: CASSDSTSGGPDTQYF

J gene: TRBJ1-2
D gene: -
V gene: TRBV7-9
clone size: -
CDR3 DNA: TGTGCCAGCAGCTTTCGGGGGGGGCATAACTATGGCTACACCTTC
CDR3 protein: CASSFRGGHNYGYTF

J gene: TRBJ2-7
D gene: -
V gene: TRBV7-3
clone size: -
CDR3 DNA: TGTGCCAGCAGCTCAGGGGAAGCGTACGAGCAGTACTTC
CDR3 protein: CASSSGEAYEQYF

J gene: TRBJ1-1
D gene: -
V gene: TRBV2
clone size: -
CDR3 DNA: TGTGCCAGCAGTGATTGGGCAGCAAACACTGAAGCTTTCTTT
CDR3 protein: CASSDWAANTEAFF

J gene: TRBJ2-2
D gene: -
V gene: TRBV6-4
clone size: medium-sized
CDR3 DNA: TGTGCCAGCAGAGCCGGGACGGCCGGGGAGCTGTTTTTT
CDR3 protein: CASRAGTAGELFF

J gene: TRBJ2-3
D gene: -
V gene: TRBV7-2
clone size: medium-sized
CDR3 DNA: TGTGCCAGCAGCACCTCAGGGTTCACAGATACGCAGTATTTT
CDR3 protein: CASSTSGFTDTQYF

J gene: TRBJ1-2
D gene: -
V gene: TRBV24-1
clone size: -
CDR3 DNA: TGTGCCACCAGTGATCATGATAGCGGGGGTAGCGGCAACTATGGCTACACCTTC
CDR3 protein: CATSDHDSGGSGNYGYTF

J gene: TRBJ1-5
D gene: -
V gene: TRBV11-2
clone size: many
CDR3 DNA: TGTGCCAGCAGCCGACAGGATAGCAATCAGCCCCAGCATTTT
CDR3 protein: CASSRQDSNQPQHF

J gene: TRBJ2-7
D gene: TRBD2
V gene: TRBV20-1
clone size: -
CDR3 DNA: TGCAGCGCTACTAGCGGGAGTAGGAGTTACGAGCAGTACTTC
CDR3 protein: CSATSGSRSYEQYF

J gene: TRBJ2-7
D gene: TRBD2
V gene: TRBV9
clone size: -
CDR3 DNA: TGTGCCAGCAGCGGGACTAGCGGGACTAGCGAGCAGTACTTC
CDR3 protein: CASSGTSGTSEQYF

J gene: TRBJ2-7
D gene: -
V gene: TRBV7-3
clone size: once
CDR3 DNA: TGTGCCAGCAGCTTATGGGCAGGGGACGAGCAGTACTTC
CDR3 protein: CASSLWAGDEQYF

J gene: TRBJ2-3
D gene: TRBD2
V gene: TRBV9
clone size: many
CDR3 DNA: TGTGCCAGCAGCAAGGGACTAGCGGGGGTCAGCACAGATACGCAGTATTTT
CDR3 protein: CASSKGLAGVSTDTQYF

J gene: TRBJ2-7
D gene: TRBD2
V gene: TRBV20-1
clone size: many
CDR3 DNA: TGCAGTGCGGAAGACCCAGGGACTAGCACGTACGAGCAGTACTTC
CDR3 protein: CSAEDPGTSTYEQYF

J gene: TRBJ2-2
D gene: -
V gene: TRBV19
clone size: many
CDR3 DNA: TGTGCCAGTAGTAACCCAGTAGGGGGGGCTACCGGGGAGCTGTTTTTT
CDR3 protein: CASSNPVGGATGELFF

J gene: TRBJ2-4
D gene: -
V gene: TRBV7-6
clone size: many
CDR3 DNA: TGTGCCAGCAGCTTAGACGTTAAAAACATTCAGTACTTC
CDR3 protein: CASSLDVKNIQYF

J gene: TRBJ2-7
D gene: TRBD2
V gene: TRBV15
clone size: -
CDR3 DNA: TGTGCCACCAGCAGTACTAGCGGGAGGTCGTACGAGCAGTACTTC
CDR3 protein: CATSSTSGRSYEQYF

J gene: TRBJ2-7
D gene: -
V gene: TRBV25-1
clone size: -
CDR3 DNA: TGTGCCAGCAGTGACATTTACGAGCAGTACTTC
CDR3 protein: CASSDIYEQYF

J gene: TRBJ2-1
D gene: TRBD2
V gene: TRBV7-9
clone size: -
CDR3 DNA: TGTGCCAGCAGCCTCGTAGCGGGAGGGTACAATGAGCAGTTCTTC
CDR3 protein: CASSLVAGGYNEQFF

J gene: TRBJ1-6
D gene: -
V gene: TRBV7-2
clone size: -
CDR3 DNA: TGTGCCAGCAGCGTTGGGAACGGCTTCTCCTATAATTCGCCCCTCCACTTT
CDR3 protein: CASSVGNGFSYNSPLHF

J gene: TRBJ2-7
D gene: TRBD1
V gene: TRBV29-1
clone size: -
CDR3 DNA: TGCAGCAGTGTGGACAGGCTGAGGTACGAGCAGTACTTC
CDR3 protein: CSSVDRLRYEQYF

J gene: TRBJ2-2
D gene: -
V gene: TRBV29-1
clone size: many
CDR3 DNA: TGCAGCGTTGTTATCACCGGGGAGCTGTTTTTT
CDR3 protein: CSVVITGELFF

J gene: TRBJ2-1
D gene: TRBD1
V gene: TRBV7-2
clone size: -
CDR3 DNA: TGTGCCAGCAGCTTAGGATTAAGGACAGGGAATGAGCAGTTCTTC
CDR3 protein: CASSLGLRTGNEQFF

J gene: TRBJ2-7
D gene: TRBD2
V gene: TRBV9
clone size: -
CDR3 DNA: TGTGCCAGCAGTACGGGAACCGGGACTAGCGGGAGGATCGACGAGCAGTACTTC
CDR3 protein: CASSTGTGTSGRIDEQYF

J gene: TRBJ2-1
D gene: -
V gene: TRBV5-1
clone size: -
CDR3 DNA: TGCGCCAGCAGCTTCGGGGGCAATGGGCAGTTCTTC
CDR3 protein: CASSFGGNGQFF

J gene: TRBJ2-5
D gene: -
V gene: TRBV12-3/TRBV12-4
clone size: -
CDR3 DNA: TGTGCCAGCAGACCCGAGGAGACCCAGTACTTC
CDR3 protein: CASRPEETQYF

J gene: TRBJ2-7
D gene: -
V gene: TRBV6-1
clone size: once
CDR3 DNA: TGTGCCAGCATGGCGCTAGTGACAGCAGGAAACGAACAGTACTTC
CDR3 protein: CASMALVTAGNEQYF

J gene: TRBJ1-2
D gene: TRBD1
V gene: TRBV19
clone size: -
CDR3 DNA: TGTGCCAGCAGTATAGGACCCGGGACAGGGGAAAGAGGAACTAACTATGGCTACACCTTC
CDR3 protein: CASSIGPGTGERGTNYGYTF

J gene: TRBJ2-1
D gene: -
V gene: TRBV6-1
clone size: many
CDR3 DNA: TGTGCCAGCAGAAGGGACGGATCCTACAATGAGCAGTTCTTC
CDR3 protein: CASRRDGSYNEQFF

J gene: TRBJ2-5
D gene: TRBD2
V gene: TRBV20-1
clone size: -
CDR3 DNA: TGCAGTGCGTGCGGCCTAGCGGTGCAAGAGACCCAGTACTTC
CDR3 protein: CSACGLAVQETQYF

J gene: TRBJ1-2
D gene: TRBD1
V gene: TRBV6-5
clone size: many
CDR3 DNA: TGTGCCAGCAGTTACTCGGCCGGGGGACAGTATGGCTACACCTTC
CDR3 protein: CASSYSAGGQYGYTF

J gene: TRBJ1-4
D gene: TRBD1
V gene: TRBV6-4
clone size: -
CDR3 DNA: TGTGCCAGCAGTGGACAGGGTGAAAGACTGTTTTTT
CDR3 protein: CASSGQGERLFF

J gene: TRBJ2-5
D gene: -
V gene: TRBV6-6
clone size: -
CDR3 DNA: TGTGTCAGCAGTTACTATAACCAAGAGGCCCAGTACTTC
CDR3 protein: CVSSYYNQEAQYF

J gene: TRBJ2-6
D gene: -
V gene: TRBV2
clone size: -
CDR3 DNA: TGTGCCAGCAGTGAGGGTGGGTCTGGGGCCAACGTCCTGACTTTC
CDR3 protein: CASSEGGSGANVLTF

J gene: TRBJ1-5
D gene: -
V gene: TRBV19
clone size: -
CDR3 DNA: TGTGCCAGTAGTATTCTAGCGGGATTTCTTGGCAGCAATCAGCCCCAGCATTTT
CDR3 protein: CASSILAGFLGSNQPQHF

J gene: TRBJ2-2
D gene: -
V gene: TRBV20-1
clone size: -
CDR3 DNA: TGCAGTGCTAAGCCCGGGACAGGGGAGCTGTTTTTT
CDR3 protein: CSAKPGTGELFF